The 7 T cell receptor beta chains given below trace back to one sample, sequenced in a study of Ad26.COV2.S vaccination and SARS-CoV-2 variants. Treatment indicated: 15 to 20 received Ad26.COV2.S at low or high dose, single or two shots; about five received placebo; per-sample allocation not given. Sampling occurred on day 63 after the first vaccine or placebo injection. The data were produced by immunoSEQ multiplex PCR, yet TCRdb's version contains in-frame clones alone and is incomplete. The sample contains hundreds of thousands of clones, more than 70% of which appear only once. Sequenced here: peripheral blood, sampled in a trial of Ad26.COV2.S vaccine versus placebo. The receptor set was obtained from a person between 18 and 59 years old who received the Ad26.COV2.S COVID-19 vaccine or a placebo.

The sample holds a few counts of this clone. The CDR3 loop reads CASSQDGGTGRMAGNTIYF. The CDR3 DNA sequence: TGCGCCAGCAGCCAAGATGGAGGGACAGGGAGAATGGCTGGAAACACCATATATTTT. V usage is TRBV4-1 and J usage is TRBJ1-3, with 9 bases matching TRBD1. The germline V gene has CDR1 MGHRA and CDR2 YSYEKL. This CDR3 spans 19 amino acids. The J segment lost 2 bases and the V segment lost 0 bases, leaving 11 bases of the junction unmatched.

This sequence joins TRBV19 and TRBJ2-1; tentative D call: TRBD2 (7 bases). Trimming pared 3 bases from V and 0 bases from J, leaving 12 bases between. Per germline, CDR1 LNHDA and CDR2 SQIVND (reference sequence). The CDR3 has 16 amino acids. CDR3 sequence: CASSIGGASSYNEQFF. As DNA, the CDR3 is TGTGCCAGTAGTATTGGGGGGGCGAGCTCCTACAATGAGCAGTTCTTC.

The V and J genes are TRBV19 and TRBJ2-6; D call uncertain. This CDR3 comprises 18 residues. Per the germline V gene, CDR1 is LNHDA and CDR2 is SQIVND (reference sequence). The V end lost 6 bases, the J end lost 0 bases, and 18 bases lay between the germline ends. As DNA, the CDR3 is TGTGCCAGTAGATTTTTGATCGTCAGCTCCTCTGGGGCCAACGTCCTGACTTTC. It translates to CASRFLIVSSSGANVLTF.

The chain links TRBV5-1 to TRBJ2-3; 10 bases are shared with TRBD1. CDR1 and CDR2 (germline): SGHRS, YFSETQ. The CDR3 has 15 amino acids. The trim removed 0 bases at V and 14 bases at J, leaving 12 bases unmatched. CDR3 bases: TGCGCCAGCAGCTTGGCCGGGACAGGGGCATCCCCGTGGTATTTT. Protein: CASSLAGTGASPWYF.

The sample holds a few counts of this clone. V is TRBV11-2 and J is TRBJ1-2, with D possibly matching TRBD1 (5 bases). CDR1 and CDR2 (germline): SGHAT, FQNNGV. The CDR3 length is 15 residues. Trimming pared 0 bases from V and 2 bases from J, leaving 10 bases between. CDR3 DNA: TGTGCCAGCAGCTTAGACCGGGGGAAAAACTATGGCTACACCTTC. Its protein product is CASSLDRGKNYGYTF.

This chain joins TRBV25-1 and TRBJ1-6; D gene ambiguous. The CDR3 totals 15 residues. CDR1 and CDR2 from the germline V gene are MGHDK and SYGVNS. V lost 3 bases, J lost 9 bases, and 15 bases lay in between. CDR3 amino acids: CASSDRPFGSSPLHF. DNA for the CDR3: TGTGCCAGCAGTGACCGGCCTTTCGGCAGTTCACCCCTCCACTTT.

This clone was seen ten or more times. This chain joins TRBV6-2 or TRBV6-3 and TRBJ1-2; D is perhaps TRBD1 (5 bases). The length of the CDR3 is 15 residues. The ends were cut back, 0 bases at V and 8 bases at J, with 16 bases in the middle. Germline V lookup: CDR1 MNHEY, CDR2 SVGEGT. Written as DNA, the CDR3 is TGTGCCAGCAGTTACTCGAGGGGACCAGCAGGAGGCTACACCTTC. Amino acids: CASSYSRGPAGGYTF.